The T cell receptor (beta chain) under discussion was sequenced for a study of T cell changes during pregnancy in multiple sclerosis. Profiling relied on immunoSEQ multiplex PCR, and the TCRdb table lists in-frame clones only, not all of them. The sample records over 50,000 clones, around nine tenths being singletons. The sequences come from CD4+ T cells from peripheral blood mononuclear cells, collected in the third trimester of pregnancy. This TCR was recovered from a female donor with multiple sclerosis, enrolled in a pregnancy study.

The CDR3 nucleotides are TGTGCCAGCAGCTTAGGGTTGGGGGGTACCGGGGAGCTGTTTTTT. Its protein product is CASSLGLGGTGELFF. The chain joins TRBV11-2 to TRBJ2-2; a weak D match, TRBD2 (6 bases). Germline assignment: CDR1 SGHAT and CDR2 FQNNGV. This CDR3 comprises 15 residues. Trimming took 1 base from V and 5 from J, leaving 11 bases between them. The entire variable domain, with the rest obtained from reference TRBV11-2 and TRBJ2-2, is as follows: EAGVAQSPRYKIIEKRQSVAFWCNPISGHATLYWYQQILGQGPKLLIQFQNNGVVDDSQLPKDRFSAERLKGVDSTLKIQPAKLEDSAVYLCASSLGLGGTGELFFGEGSRLTVL.